This paragraph reports one TCR beta chain. The table lists this clone with a count of one. Its recognized antigen is unknown. Qualities for individual bases were not recorded, and no much larger clone is one base off. This sample is part of a study of shared clonotypes between healthy human individuals (TCRdb year 2020). At the level of the whole study: A couple of women and three men aged 18 to 49 years were included in the cohort. For each donor, CD4 naive and CD4 memory were each given three plates, CD8 naive was given two plates, and CD8 memory was given one plate. To estimate repertoire size and how much clonotype sharing occurs between individuals, the study deeply sequenced the blood TCR repertoires of five healthy adults. To increase sequencing depth and limit assay-specific biases, TCR repertoire library preparation and sequencing were carried out by different laboratories using diverse techniques. Leukapheresis yielded between about 0.94 and 8.9 billion PBMCs per donor.

Reading from cysteine to phenylalanine, the CDR3 counts 13 amino acids. This entry keeps only the CDR3 DNA: 39 bases, framed from base 1. V gives up 10 bases and J gives up 0 bases, and the segment between their germline ends measures 13 bases. The germline V gene encodes CDR1 MNHNS and CDR2 SASEGT. Using the deep immunoSEQ assay, TCR CDR3 regions were amplified from genomic DNA by multiplex PCR. Genomic DNA extracted from each cell subset was distributed evenly over all wells of several immunoSEQ 96-well plates, and each plate served as one replicate. Each replicate PCR for sorted subsets received 200 ng genomic DNA, equal to roughly 33,000 T cell genomes. Purified libraries were quantified with a Qubit 3.0 fluorometer, sized on a Bioanalyzer 2100, and re-quantified with the KAPA Library Quantification kit. Every immunoSEQ 96-well plate was sequenced on a dedicated single-read 150-cycle Illumina NextSeq 550 flow cell. As for the original processing: Because the immunoSEQ output included only junctional sequences and no quality scores, the filtering could not be the same as the filtering used for full-length reads. Sequences were annotated with PyIR, a Python wrapper for IgBLAST v1.9, and V/J genes and CDR3 were assigned using IMGT germline references. Reads with weak V/J assignments (E-value above 1e-6), missing CDR3, stop codons, out-of-frame junctions, or ambiguous translated residues were removed. V3J clonotypes were defined as sequences sharing an identical inferred V gene, J gene, and CDR3 amino acid sequence. The percentage overlap between two repertoires was calculated by dividing the number of shared unique clonotypes by the size of the smaller repertoire. RTK rarefaction, the Chao1 estimator, and Recon v2.1 estimates of unobserved clonotypes were used to assess repertoire richness. OLGA was used to compute generation probabilities for all TCRbeta clonotypes that the gDNA method yielded from a handful of donors. TCRdb limited this immuneACCESS table to in-frame rearrangements with V and J called. A share of clones is missing; checked studies link under half to unresolved V genes, and the rest is unexplained. The DNA gave D and trimming, while V, J and clone size come from that table. In this sample the table shows 1.5 million to 2.5 million clones, around 96% of which occur a single time. The top ten hold 1.2% of the sample.

Findings and caveats that apply to the study as a whole: Based on pairwise subsampling, the degree of clonotype sharing among donors was expected to be affected by sequencing depth. Larger estimated clonotype richness was generally found for naive subsets than for memory subsets. Compared with non-shared clonotypes, clonotypes shared by all four sorted-subset donors had higher generation probabilities. Incomplete sequencing was indicated by rarefaction of sorted-subset datasets, despite the large sequencing depth. When several donors were compared, the shared fraction of clonotypes was around 5.1% for naive CD4, more than 3% for naive CD8, 2% to 2.5% for memory CD4, and approximately 0.4% for memory CD8. Sampling was limited to blood, and TCR repertoires in tissue likely differ from TCR repertoires in blood. The small number of donors limited the genetic and exposure-history diversity represented.

CD8 naive samples were obtained by positive selection for CCR7 among CD45RO-negative cells, yielding a CD45RA+CCR7+ population from which TemRA cells were excluded. Donors were healthy HIV-negative adults with no recently reported acute infections or vaccinations. Every donor was a Caucasian adult residing in Nashville, Tennessee, USA. After blood collection by leukapheresis, PBMCs were isolated using Ficoll-Histopaque density gradient centrifugation and then cryopreserved in the vapor phase of liquid nitrogen. Analytical flow cytometry was used to check the purity and quantity of every magnetically sorted T cell population. Genomic DNA was isolated from every sorted fraction and measured by UV absorbance on a Nanodrop 2000c.

Sequenced: naive CD8+ T cells sorted from blood. This specimen's cell subset or site label, per the study, means: CD45RA+CCR7+. The clonotype originates from a man younger than 30 in good health. This receptor chain uses TRBV6-1 and TRBJ2-7; no confident D gene assignment can be made. Here is the DNA: TGTGCCACCTCCCCTCCTTTCTCCTACGAGCAGTACTTC. It codes for CATSPPFSYEQYF.